The T cell receptor (beta chain) described here comes from a study of early T cells in non-severe SARS-CoV-2 infection. Whole-study context: Sequencing of bulk RNA from unsorted whole blood was done, without chain pairing.

Individual cDNA molecules were tagged with unique molecular identifiers, the study reported. TCRdb re-analysed the 5' RACE reads in MiXCR, keeping a single row per CDR3 protein. The data show about 130,000 distinct CDR3 sequences, around 14% seen once. Between the trimmed V and J ends, which lost 4 bases and 4 bases, there was a span of 9 bases. CDR1 is SGDLS and CDR2 is YYNGEE in the germline V gene. The CDR3 has 13 residues. The sequence was collected from an adult who was a healthcare worker with PCR-confirmed SARS-CoV-2 infection or an uninfected control (not recorded which). Sequenced input: whole blood. The V call is TRBV9, the J call TRBJ2-1; D may be TRBD1 (5 bases). In DNA, the CDR3 is TGTGCCAGCAGCACACAGGTGTACAATGAGCAGTTCTTC. Encoded protein: CASSTQVYNEQFF.